A single count supports the clone carrying this T cell receptor beta chain. This sample is part of a study of cytomegalovirus exposure and HLA in healthy donors. This PCR relied on a set of 60 Vbeta primers and 13 Jbeta primers. Some clones are missing from TCRdb's copy, which holds only in-frame ones; the method was immunoSEQ multiplex PCR. The table has more than 130,000 clones, 70% to 75% seen once; the top ten hold under 15%. This receptor was taken from a human donor in good health. Sequenced sample: PBMCs.

The CDR3 bases are TGTGCCAGTAGTGCCTACAGGGGGCTTAACACTGAAGCTTTCTTT. As protein: CASSAYRGLNTEAFF. The rearrangement uses TRBV19 and TRBJ1-1; 9 nucleotides align to TRBD1. In germline, CDR1 is LNHDA, CDR2 SQIVND (reference sequence). After removal of 5 bases from V and 2 bases from J, the junction contained 6 bases not matched to a gene. The CDR3 sequence is 15 residues long.